This T cell receptor (beta chain) originates from a study of vaccination effects on CD4 cells after COVID-19. Findings and limits, study-wide: The vaccine-induced clones of healthy vaccinees included only 1 of 255 that cross-reacted with common cold coronaviruses.

With the ViraFEST assay, the study expanded antigen-specific CD4+ T cells using viral peptide pools, then sequenced them. Subsequent to a culture period of 10 to 11 days, CD4+ T cells were isolated. Prior SARS-CoV-2 infection was absent in the vaccine recipients, as shown by negative nucleocapsid antibodies. Produced via immunoSEQ multiplex PCR; TCRdb's table is partial and in-frame only. The table lists approximately 50,000 clones, about four fifths of them singletons, with 6% in the top ten. This clone occurred a few times. Its cognate antigen is unknown. Trimming at V came to 4 bases and at J to 6 bases, leaving 9 bases not matched to a gene. The CDR3 is made up of 14 amino acids. Germline values: CDR1 SGHNT, CDR2 YYREEE (reference sequence).

Sequencing was performed on CD4+ T cells from PBMCs cultured with HCoV-OC43 spike peptides, taken before COVID-19 vaccination. The subset here: HCoV-OC43 spike overlapping peptide pool stimulation. The receptor was derived from a human donor who received a COVID-19 vaccine. The J gene is TRBJ1-2, the V gene TRBV5-4, with TRBD1 identical over 7 bases. The CDR3 coding sequence is TGTGCCAGCAGCAGACCCGACAGGGTCCATGGCTACACCTTC. Protein: CASSRPDRVHGYTF.